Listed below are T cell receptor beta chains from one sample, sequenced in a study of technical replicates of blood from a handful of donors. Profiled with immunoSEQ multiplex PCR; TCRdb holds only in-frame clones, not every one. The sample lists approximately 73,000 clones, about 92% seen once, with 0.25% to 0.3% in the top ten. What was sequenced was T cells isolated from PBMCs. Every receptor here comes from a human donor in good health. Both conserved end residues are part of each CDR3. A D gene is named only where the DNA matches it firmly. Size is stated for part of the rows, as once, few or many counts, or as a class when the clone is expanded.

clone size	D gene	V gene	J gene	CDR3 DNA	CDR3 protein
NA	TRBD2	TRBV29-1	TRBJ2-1	TGCAGCGTTGGGGGGGGACTAGTATCCTACAATGAGCAGTTCTTC	CSVGGGLVSYNEQFF
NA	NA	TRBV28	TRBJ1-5	TGTGCCAGCAGTTTCCGAGGAAGCAATCAGCCCCAGCATTTT	CASSFRGSNQPQHF
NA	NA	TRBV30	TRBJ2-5	TGTGCCTGGAGTGTAGAAATCTCCAGGGTAGACTTC	CAWSVEISRVDF
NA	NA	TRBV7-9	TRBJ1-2	TGTGCCAGCAGCATGGGTACAGGGTTCGGCTACACCTTC	CASSMGTGFGYTF
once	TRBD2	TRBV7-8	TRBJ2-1	TGTGCCAGCAGCTACTCGACTAGCGGGAAATACAATGAGCAGTTCTTC	CASSYSTSGKYNEQFF
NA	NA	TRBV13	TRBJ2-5	TGTGCCAGCTCCGGCGGGGAGACCCAGTACTTC	CASSGGETQYF
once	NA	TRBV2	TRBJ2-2	TGTGCCAGCAGTGTACGGGGGATACCCACCGGGGAGCTGTTTTTT	CASSVRGIPTGELFF
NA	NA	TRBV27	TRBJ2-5	TGTGCCAGCAGTTTAGGGGCCCTGAAGACCCAGTACTTC	CASSLGALKTQYF
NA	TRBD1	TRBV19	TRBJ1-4	TGTGCCACCGCTCTGGGGACAGCAAATGAAAAACTGTTTTTT	CATALGTANEKLFF
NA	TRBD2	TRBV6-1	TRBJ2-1	TGTGCCAGCAGTGATCCCCCGGGACTAGCGGGGACCTACAATGAGCAGTTCTTC	CASSDPPGLAGTYNEQFF
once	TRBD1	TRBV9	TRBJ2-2	TGTGCCAGCAGCTCTGGACAGGGCGCGAACACCGGGGAGCTGTTTTTT	CASSSGQGANTGELFF
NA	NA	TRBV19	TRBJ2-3	TGTGCCAGTAGTATCTGGCAGGGAGATACGCAGTATTTT	CASSIWQGDTQYF
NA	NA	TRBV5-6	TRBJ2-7	TGTGCCAGCAGCTTGAGCCTTGGAATAGCGGACTACGAGCAGTACTTC	CASSLSLGIADYEQYF
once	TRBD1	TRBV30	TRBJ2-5	TGTGCCTCGGGACAGACGTTTGGAGAGACCCAGTACTTC	CASGQTFGETQYF
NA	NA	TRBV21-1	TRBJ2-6	TGTGCCAGCAGCAAGCCCAGGGACTCTGGGGCCAACGTCCTGACTTTC	CASSKPRDSGANVLTF
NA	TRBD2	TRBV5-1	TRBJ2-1	TGCGCCAGCAAGTTAGCGGGGGTGTGGCGGGGATACAATGAGCAGTTCTTC	CASKLAGVWRGYNEQFF
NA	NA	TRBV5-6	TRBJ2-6	TGTGCCAGCAGTGTCGGGTTTACTGGGGCCAACGTCCTGACTTTC	CASSVGFTGANVLTF
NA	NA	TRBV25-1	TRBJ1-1	TGTGCCAGCAGTGAATATGGGCTCTACACTGAAGCTTTCTTT	CASSEYGLYTEAFF
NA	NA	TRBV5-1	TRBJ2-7	TGCGCCAGCAGCTTGGAATTGTCCTTCTCCTACGAGCAGTACTTC	CASSLELSFSYEQYF